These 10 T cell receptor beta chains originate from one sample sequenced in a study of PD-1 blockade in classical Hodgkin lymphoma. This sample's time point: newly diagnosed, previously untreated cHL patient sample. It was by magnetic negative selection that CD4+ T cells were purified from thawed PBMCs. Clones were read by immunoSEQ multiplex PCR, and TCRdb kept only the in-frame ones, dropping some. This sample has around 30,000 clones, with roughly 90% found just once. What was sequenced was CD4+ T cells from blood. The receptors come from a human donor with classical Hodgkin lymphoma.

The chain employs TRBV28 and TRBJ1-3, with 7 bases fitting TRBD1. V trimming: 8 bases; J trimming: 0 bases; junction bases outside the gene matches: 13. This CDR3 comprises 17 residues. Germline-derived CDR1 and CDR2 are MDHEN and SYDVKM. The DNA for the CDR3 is TGTGCCAGCCTTGATACCCGGGACAGAGCCTCTGGAAACACCATATATTTT. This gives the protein CASLDTRDRASGNTIYF.

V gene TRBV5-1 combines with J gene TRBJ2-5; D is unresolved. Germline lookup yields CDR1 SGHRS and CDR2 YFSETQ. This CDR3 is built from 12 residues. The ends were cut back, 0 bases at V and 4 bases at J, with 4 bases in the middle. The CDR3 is CASSLELETQYF. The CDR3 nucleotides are TGCGCCAGCAGCTTGGAGTTAGAGACCCAGTACTTC. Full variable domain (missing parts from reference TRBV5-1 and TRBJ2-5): KAGVTQTPRYLIKTRGQQVTLSCSPISGHRSVSWYQQTPGQGLQFLFEYFSETQRNKGNFPGRFSGRQFSNSRSEMNVSTLELGDSALYLCASSLELETQYFGPGTRLLVL.

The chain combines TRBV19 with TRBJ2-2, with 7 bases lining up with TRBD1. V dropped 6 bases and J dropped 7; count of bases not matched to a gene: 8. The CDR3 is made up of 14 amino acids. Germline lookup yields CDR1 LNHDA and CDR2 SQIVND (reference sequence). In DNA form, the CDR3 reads TGTGCCAGTAGCTATGAACAGGGGATCGGGGAGCTGTTTTTT. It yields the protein CASSYEQGIGELFF.

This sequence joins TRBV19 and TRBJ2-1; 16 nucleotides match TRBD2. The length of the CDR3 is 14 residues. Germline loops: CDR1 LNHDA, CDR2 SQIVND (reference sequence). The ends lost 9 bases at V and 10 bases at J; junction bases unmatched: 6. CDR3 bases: TGTGCCAGCGGGACTAGCGGGGGGGCATGGGAGCAGTTCTTC. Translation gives CASGTSGGAWEQFF.

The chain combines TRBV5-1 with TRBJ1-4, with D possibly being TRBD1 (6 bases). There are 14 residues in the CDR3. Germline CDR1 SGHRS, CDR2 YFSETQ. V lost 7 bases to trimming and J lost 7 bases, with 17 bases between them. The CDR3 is CASGVGARGEKLFF. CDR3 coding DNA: TGCGCCAGCGGAGTCGGGGCCAGGGGTGAAAAACTGTTTTTT.

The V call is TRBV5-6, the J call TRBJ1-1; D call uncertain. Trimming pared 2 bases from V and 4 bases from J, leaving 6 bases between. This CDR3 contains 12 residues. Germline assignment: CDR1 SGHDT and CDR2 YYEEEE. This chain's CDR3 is CASSFRLTEAFF. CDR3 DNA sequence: TGTGCCAGCAGCTTCCGGCTCACTGAAGCTTTCTTT.

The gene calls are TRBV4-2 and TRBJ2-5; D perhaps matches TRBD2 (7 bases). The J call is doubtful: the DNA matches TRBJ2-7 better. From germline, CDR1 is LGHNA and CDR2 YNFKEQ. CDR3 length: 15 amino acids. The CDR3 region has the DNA TGTGCCAGCAGCCAGGGGGGGCAGGGGTTGCGCGAGCAGTACTTC. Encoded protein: CASSQGGQGLREQYF.

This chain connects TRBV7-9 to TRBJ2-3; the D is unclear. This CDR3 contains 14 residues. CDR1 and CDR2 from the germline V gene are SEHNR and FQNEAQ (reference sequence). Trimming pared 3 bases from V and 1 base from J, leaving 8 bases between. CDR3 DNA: TGTGCCAGCAGCTTCACACGAGGCACAGATACGCAGTATTTT. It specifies CASSFTRGTDTQYF.

The CDR3 is CASRPRTGGNGELFF. The CDR3 nucleotides are TGCGCCAGCAGACCGAGGACAGGGGGCAACGGGGAGCTGTTTTTT. The J gene is TRBJ2-2, the V gene TRBV5-1; 11 positions agree with TRBD1. V lost 5 bases and J lost 7; bases outside the gene matches: 7. The CDR3 extends over 15 amino acids. Germline CDR1 SGHRS, CDR2 YFSETQ.

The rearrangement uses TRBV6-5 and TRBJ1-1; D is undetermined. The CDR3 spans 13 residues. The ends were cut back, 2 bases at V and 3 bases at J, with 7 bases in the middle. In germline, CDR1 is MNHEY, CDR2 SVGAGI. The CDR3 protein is CASSYTRDTEAFF. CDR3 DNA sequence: TGTGCCAGCAGTTACACCCGGGACACTGAAGCTTTCTTT.